This T cell receptor beta chain was obtained from a study of siplizumab effects on memory and regulatory T cells (dated by TCRdb to between 2017 and 2020). About the full investigation: The effect of the anti-CD2 antibody siplizumab on alloreactive T-cell subsets was examined in allogeneic mixed lymphocyte reactions constructed from human PBMCs.

Library generation was performed with the immunoSEQ multiplex PCR assay. Each sample had roughly 90,000 TCR templates assayed by the deep sequencing platform. Genomic DNA extracted from sorted T cells was used for TCRbeta CDR3 sequencing. Per the original workflow: The R programming language was used for the clonal analysis of the TCRbeta CDR3 data. Alloreactive CD4+ and CD8+ clones were defined by comparing unstimulated samples with post-reaction CFSE-low samples. Regulatory or non-regulatory origin of alloreactive CD4+ clones was assigned by matching sequences to the sorted unstimulated Treg and non-Treg repertoires. In its TCRdb copy, this immuneACCESS table keeps in-frame sequences only and misses some clones. Where compared with another copy, unresolved V genes explain less than half of these, and the others have no known cause. That table is the source of V, J and clone size, and D and trimming were worked out from the DNA. Recorded for this sample are approximately 100,000 clones; roughly 93% of them occurred a single time. The ten biggest clones cover roughly 0.62% of the sample.

Overall study results and their limits: Unstimulated naive T cells appeared to be more diverse than memory T cells, and naive cells seemed to make a substantial contribution to the alloresponse. Roughly 75-97% of proliferating CD4+ or CD8+ clones could not be assigned a naive or memory phenotype. Among mappable alloreactive CD4+ clones, the Treg-derived fraction averaged approximately 69% with siplizumab versus 25% to 30% in control reactions. Because sequences at frequencies below about 10^-5 were poorly captured, only a minor fraction of alloreactive clones could be mapped back to unstimulated subsets. Whether proliferating Tregs from siplizumab cultures actually had suppressive function was not functionally confirmed. Siplizumab significantly lowered the cumulative frequency of alloreactive sequences that could be traced to unstimulated CD4+ memory T cells.

TCRbeta CDR3 sequencing was performed on sorted unstimulated T cells and on proliferating T cells recovered from mixed lymphocyte reactions. Fresh whole blood from ten HLA-typed healthy donors was used as the source from which PBMCs were isolated. To map where alloreactive clones came from, CD4+ regulatory T cells in the unstimulated state were FACS-sorted. On this clone: Its antigen is unknown. It has no much larger one-base neighbor in the sample; base qualities were not kept.

The cysteine opens and the phenylalanine closes a CDR3 of 13 amino acids. Just the 39-base CDR3 DNA is kept, in frame starting at base 1. V lost 4 bases and J lost 11 bases; the stretch between them is 18 bases long. From the germline V gene (reference sequence), CDR1 is SGHNT and CDR2 is YYREEE. The sequence was obtained from a human donor in good health. The rearrangement combines TRBV5-4 with TRBJ2-5; the D gene cannot be resolved beyond TRBD1 or TRBD2, each matching 5 bases. Sequences were obtained from Tregs sorted from blood. The sequence in DNA is TGTGCCAGCAGCGGAACACGAGGGGCGGGTCAGTACTTC. Translation gives CASSGTRGAGQYF.